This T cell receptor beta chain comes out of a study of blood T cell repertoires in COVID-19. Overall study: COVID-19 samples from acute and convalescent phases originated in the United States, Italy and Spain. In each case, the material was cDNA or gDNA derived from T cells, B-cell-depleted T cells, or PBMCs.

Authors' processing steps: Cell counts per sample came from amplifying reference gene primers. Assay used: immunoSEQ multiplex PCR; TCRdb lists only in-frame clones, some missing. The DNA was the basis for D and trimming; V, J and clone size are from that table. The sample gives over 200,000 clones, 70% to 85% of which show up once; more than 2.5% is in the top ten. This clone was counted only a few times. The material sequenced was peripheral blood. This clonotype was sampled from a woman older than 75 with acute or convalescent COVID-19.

The CDR3 DNA reads TGTGCCAGCAGGAAGACTGGTCCCGGGGAGCTGTTTTTT. It codes for CASRKTGPGELFF. The V gene is TRBV2, the J gene TRBJ2-2, with no clear D. V dropped 6 bases and J dropped 6 bases, with 11 bases sitting between them. CDR3 length: 13 amino acids. The V gene's germline CDR1 is SNHLY and CDR2 FYNNEI.